This entry lists 14 T cell receptor beta chains sequenced from one sample in a study of T cell changes during pregnancy in multiple sclerosis. Data came from immunoSEQ multiplex PCR; TCRdb stores just in-frame clones and leaves some out. Among 25,000 to 30,000 clones, 89% were seen once, and the ten largest hold 0.8%. The material sequenced was CD4+ T cells from peripheral blood mononuclear cells, taken in the second trimester of pregnancy. These receptors came from a female donor with multiple sclerosis, enrolled in a pregnancy study.

The genes are TRBV7-9 and TRBJ1-4; TRBD1 agrees at 8 bases. The CDR3 has 12 amino acids. CDR1 is SEHNR and CDR2 is FQNEAQ in the germline V gene (reference sequence). V lost 6 bases to trimming and J lost 8 bases; unmatched junction nucleotides: 2. The CDR3 loop reads CASRQGGEKLFF. CDR3 coding DNA: TGTGCCAGCAGACAGGGGGGAGAAAAACTGTTTTTT. The variable domain in full, completed from reference TRBV7-9 and TRBJ1-4, reads DTGVSQNPRHKITKRGQNVTFRCDPISEHNRLYWYRQTLGQGPEFLTYFQNEAQLEKSRLLSDRFSAERPKGSFSTLEIQRTEQGDSAMYLCASRQGGEKLFFGSGTQLSVL.

This sequence joins TRBV11-2 and TRBJ2-1; D is perhaps TRBD2 (6 bases). Germline lookup yields CDR1 SGHAT and CDR2 FQNNGV. The germline V and J ends were trimmed by 5 bases and 8 bases, with 13 bases remaining between them. The CDR3 is 13 residues long. CDR3 region: CASSARRGHEQFF. The CDR3 DNA is TGTGCCAGCAGCGCTAGGAGGGGACATGAGCAGTTCTTC.

The chain links TRBV5-6 to TRBJ1-6; 7 nucleotides match TRBD1. Germline V gene lookup returns CDR1 SGHDT and CDR2 YYEEEE. The CDR3 has 14 residues. The trim removed 0 bases at V and 10 bases at J, leaving 4 bases unmatched. The CDR3 DNA reads as TGTGCCAGCAGCTTGGGACAGGGACTCTCACCCCTCCACTTT. Its translation: CASSLGQGLSPLHF.

This clone has only one observation. V is TRBV5-1 and J is TRBJ2-2, with D maybe TRBD2 (5 bases). Germline V gene lookup returns CDR1 SGHRS and CDR2 YFSETQ. V was clipped by 2 bases and J by 0 bases, with 11 bases between them. The CDR3 runs 16 residues. CDR3 loop: CASSFSRASNTGELFF. The CDR3 DNA follows: TGCGCCAGCAGCTTCTCGAGGGCTTCGAACACCGGGGAGCTGTTTTTT.

The table lists this clone with a few counts. The chain recombines TRBV7-2 with TRBJ1-6, with 7 nucleotides matching TRBD1. Germline V lookup: CDR1 SGHTA, CDR2 FQGNSA. V lost 5 bases and J lost 5; bases outside the gene matches: 3. The CDR3 totals 14 residues. This chain's CDR3 is CASSQGQHNSPLHF. In nucleotides, the CDR3 is TGTGCCAGCAGCCAGGGACAGCATAATTCACCCCTCCACTTT.

The chain carries TRBV29-1 and TRBJ1-1, with 8 bases identical to TRBD1. Germline V gene lookup returns CDR1 SQVTM and CDR2 ANQGSEA. V trimming: 6 bases; J trimming: 9 bases; junction bases outside the gene matches: 6. This CDR3 has 11 amino acids. This CDR3 is CSVAGQGKAFF. The CDR3 nucleotides are TGCAGCGTCGCCGGACAGGGAAAAGCTTTCTTT.

This sequence joins TRBV5-1 and TRBJ1-6; D perhaps matches TRBD1 (6 bases). CDR3 length: 13 amino acids. The germline V gene encodes CDR1 SGHRS and CDR2 YFSETQ. V was shortened by 3 bases and J by 8 bases, with 9 bases between the two germline ends. This CDR3 reads CASSWGGDSPLHF. In DNA, the CDR3 is TGCGCCAGCAGCTGGGGGGGCGATTCACCCCTCCACTTT.

The rearrangement joins TRBV7-2 to TRBJ1-4; possibly TRBD1 for D (6 bases). In germline, CDR1 is SGHTA, CDR2 FQGNSA. V lost 1 base and J 5 bases, leaving 8 bases between the germline ends. The CDR3 is 14 residues long. Here the CDR3 reads CASSLGQGNEKLFF. CDR3 DNA: TGTGCCAGCAGCTTAGGGCAGGGGAATGAAAAACTGTTTTTT.

The table lists this clone with a few counts. V is TRBV30 and J is TRBJ1-5, with a possible D match to TRBD1 (6 bases). The CDR3 has 14 amino acids. V was cut by 3 bases and J by 5 bases, with 14 bases left in between. The germline gives CDR1 GTSNPN, CDR2 SVGIG (reference sequence). The CDR3, as DNA: TGTGCCTGGAGCCGGACAGCTCCTGATCAGCCCCAGCATTTT. Its protein is CAWSRTAPDQPQHF.

The chain combines TRBV5-1 with TRBJ2-1; 7 bases are shared with TRBD1. V dropped 8 bases and J dropped 2; count of bases not matched to a gene: 10. Germline CDR1 SGHRS, CDR2 YFSETQ. This CDR3 is 15 amino acids long. This CDR3 reads CASHAGTEAYNEQFF. The CDR3 nucleotides are TGCGCCAGTCACGCCGGGACAGAGGCCTACAATGAGCAGTTCTTC. The complete variable domain, with remaining parts taken from reference TRBV5-1 and TRBJ2-1, reads KAGVTQTPRYLIKTRGQQVTLSCSPISGHRSVSWYQQTPGQGLQFLFEYFSETQRNKGNFPGRFSGRQFSNSRSEMNVSTLELGDSALYLCASHAGTEAYNEQFFGPGTRLTVL.

The chain couples TRBV5-1 to TRBJ2-6, with D perhaps TRBD2 (6 bases). In germline, CDR1 is SGHRS, CDR2 YFSETQ. Deletions cut 0 bases from V and 4 bases from J, with 8 bases between. The CDR3 runs 15 residues. CDR3 bases: TGCGCCAGCAGCTTGGACGCGGGGGGGGCCAACGTCCTGACTTTC. Translated, it gives CASSLDAGGANVLTF.

This clone was detected only a few times. The chain is built from TRBV6-1 and TRBJ1-6; 8 bases fit TRBD1. V trimming: 7 bases; J trimming: 5 bases; junction bases outside the gene matches: 4. The CDR3 totals 14 residues. CDR1 is MNHNS, CDR2 SASEGT, per germline. The CDR3 region is CASILTGDNSPLHF. The CDR3 DNA is TGTGCCAGCATTTTGACAGGGGATAATTCACCCCTCCACTTT.

V gene TRBV6-1 combines with J gene TRBJ2-7; 9 positions match TRBD1. The CDR3 is 15 amino acids. Unmatched junction bases numbered 8, after V lost 6 bases and J lost 2 bases. Germline V gene sequence: CDR1 MNHNS, CDR2 SASEGT. CDR3 DNA sequence: TGTGCCAGCAGACCCGGGACAGGGACTCCCTACGAGCAGTACTTC. Translating it yields CASRPGTGTPYEQYF.

V gene TRBV5-1 combines with J gene TRBJ2-7, with 7 positions matching TRBD2. Looked up from germline, CDR1 is SGHRS and CDR2 is YFSETQ. The CDR3 spans 15 residues. V shed 4 bases, J shed 2 bases, and the junction held 9 bases outside the gene matches. The CDR3 coding sequence is TGCGCCAGCAGCCCGGAAGCGGGGAGGGCCTACGAGCAGTACTTC. This codes for CASSPEAGRAYEQYF.